This TCR beta chain came from a study of spatial heterogeneity in lung cancer. Turning to the study itself: The donor group consisted of 72 patients who had untreated, early-stage non-small cell lung cancer. Study-level points and caveats: In blood, ubiquitous expanded tumor TCRs appeared more at resection than follow-up.

This clonotype was detected only a few times. Its matching antigen is unknown. TCRdb reprocessed the 5' RACE reads with MiXCR, giving one entry per CDR3 protein. This sample has 110,000 or so distinct CDR3 sequences; 10% to 14% occur once, and the top ten carry 20% to 25%. Noted time point: blood at routine non-recurrence follow-up after resection. Tumor, nontumor lung or frozen PBMC supplied whole RNA, sequenced without sorting. The source of this sequence is a female donor with early-stage non-small cell lung cancer. The specimen was PBMCs, collected at follow-up.

The CDR3 here is CASSDWRATPEQYF. DNA for the CDR3: TGTGCCAGCAGTGATTGGCGGGCGACGCCCGAGCAGTACTTC. This rearrangement joins TRBV2 to TRBJ2-7; a weak D match, TRBD2 (5 bases). Trimming left V 3 bases short and J 6 bases short, with 15 bases between. The length of the CDR3 is 14 residues. Germline V CDR1 and CDR2: SNHLY, FYNNEI.